This TCR beta chain was observed in a study of siplizumab effects on memory and regulatory T cells. Study results and caveats: Naive T cells appeared more diverse than memory cells and seemed to be major alloresponse contributors.

The germline V and J ends were trimmed by 2 bases and 7 bases, with 8 bases remaining between them. The CDR3 consists of 13 residues. CDR1 is KGHSH, CDR2 LQKENI, per germline. In regard to this clone: What it recognizes is unknown.

TCRdb's copy holds only in-frame clones and misses some; the assay was immunoSEQ multiplex PCR. The profile shows fewer than 120,000 clones, roughly 92% of them singletons. The sequence was collected from a human donor in good health. The gene calls are TRBV18 and TRBJ1-4; D remains ambiguous. Sequenced input: CD4+ T cells sorted from blood. The CDR3, as DNA: TGTGCCAGCTCACCAGCATCCGCTGAAAAACTGTTTTTT. This sequence encodes CASSPASAEKLFF. The variable domain in full, with the rest retrieved from reference TRBV18 and TRBJ1-4, is NAGVMQNPRHLVRRRGQEARLRCSPMKGHSHVYWYRQLPEEGLKFMVYLQKENIIDESGMPKERFSAEFPKEGPSILRIQQVVRGDSAAYFCASSPASAEKLFFGSGTQLSVL.